This T cell receptor (beta chain) was recovered during a study of shared clonotypes between healthy human individuals. About the research overall: Sampling drew on donors who were a couple of women and a few men aged 18 to 49.

Investigators spread the genomic DNA of each subset evenly over several immunoSEQ plates. DNA from unsorted PBMC was sequenced on ten immunoSEQ deep assay plates. Only in-frame clones appear in the TCRdb table, and some are missing; sequencing was by immunoSEQ multiplex PCR. The sample consists of fewer than 500,000 clones, 60% to 80% of them appearing once. The source is a woman in her 40s in good health. Some clones in this sample may be carry-over from other donors' samples. Sample: PBMCs.

The CDR3: CASSPGTGRHEQYF. CDR3 nucleotides: TGCGCCAGCAGCCCCGGGACAGGGAGGCACGAGCAGTACTTC. V and J are TRBV5-1 and TRBJ2-7; 9 bases match TRBD1. Germline assignment: CDR1 SGHRS and CDR2 YFSETQ. The CDR3 runs 14 residues. V was pared by 4 bases and J by 5 bases, with 7 bases of the junction left unmatched.